This TCR beta chain came from a study of T-cell reconstitution after alpha-beta-depleted transplantation in children. Study results and caveats: Approximately two months post-transplant, alpha-beta T cells reportedly originated from several hundred expanded graft clones.

Looked up from germline, CDR1 is SNHLY and CDR2 is FYNNEI. This CDR3 spans 15 amino acids. The trim removed 4 bases at V and 4 bases at J, leaving 6 bases unmatched. Unique molecular identifiers were incorporated when the TCRbeta library was constructed. TCRdb independently ran MiXCR on the PCR reads; one entry per CDR3 protein. The profile shows about 76,000 distinct CDR3 sequences, 12% to 15% of them singletons. A few counts support this clonotype. Its antigen is as yet unknown. Sample: PBMCs, mostly from graft donor cells, taken 180 days after TCRalphabeta/CD19-depleted stem cell transplant. V is TRBV2 and J is TRBJ2-5; 10 nucleotides agree with TRBD2. This receptor was identified in a male patient between 2 and 10 years old who had a stem cell transplant for acute lymphoblastic leukemia, so the T cells may come from the graft donor. The CDR3 sequence: CASSGASGSSETQYF. CDR3 in DNA: TGTGCCAGCAGTGGAGCTAGCGGGAGTTCAGAGACCCAGTACTTC. The variable domain in full, with the rest retrieved from reference TRBV2 and TRBJ2-5, is EPEVTQTPSHQVTQMGQEVILRCVPISNHLYFYWYRQILGQKVEFLVSFYNNEISEKSEIFDDQFSVERPDGSNFTLKIRSTKLEDSAMYFCASSGASGSSETQYFGPGTRLLVL.